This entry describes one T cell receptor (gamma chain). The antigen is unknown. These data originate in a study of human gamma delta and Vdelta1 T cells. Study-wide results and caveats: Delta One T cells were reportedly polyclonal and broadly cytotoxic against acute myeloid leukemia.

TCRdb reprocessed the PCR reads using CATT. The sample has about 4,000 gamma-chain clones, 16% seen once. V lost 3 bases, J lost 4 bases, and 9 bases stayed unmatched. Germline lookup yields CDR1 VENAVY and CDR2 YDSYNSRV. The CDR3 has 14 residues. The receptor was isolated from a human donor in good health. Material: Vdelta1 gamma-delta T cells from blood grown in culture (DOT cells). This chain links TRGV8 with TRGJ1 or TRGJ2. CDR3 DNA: TGTGCCACCTGGGATCCGATTGCCTATTATAAGAAACTCTTT. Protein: CATWDPIAYYKKLF.